This TCR beta chain was profiled in a study of cytomegalovirus exposure and HLA in healthy donors. Germline-derived CDR1 and CDR2 are MGHRA and YSYEKL. V gave up 0 bases and J gave up 6 bases, with 20 bases separating them. The CDR3 has 18 amino acids. In the PCR, 60 Vbeta and 13 Jbeta primers were used. TCRdb keeps only in-frame clones here, not all; method: immunoSEQ multiplex PCR. The table has some 150,000 clones, over 75% seen once; the top ten hold about 0.66%. General observations from the study: Analysis was performed later, and it showed HLA-associated TCR beta chains to be more clonally expanded than equally common others. Earlier analysis found most TCR beta V segments productive about 90% or about 30% of the time. With later analysis, a missense DCLRE1C variant became linked to TCR beta V- and J-gene trimming. Some TCR beta chains (approximately 180 of them) were listed as cytomegalovirus-associated.

In the case of this clone: As yet, its antigen is unknown.

The V gene is TRBV4-1, the J gene TRBJ1-4; D is perhaps TRBD1 (6 bases). The sequenced sample consisted of PBMCs. The receptor's source is a male donor in good health and CMV-seronegative. CDR3 in DNA: TGCGCCAGCAGCCAAGATGAGGTCCCCGGGACATACCATGAAAAACTGTTTTTT. Protein product: CASSQDEVPGTYHEKLFF.